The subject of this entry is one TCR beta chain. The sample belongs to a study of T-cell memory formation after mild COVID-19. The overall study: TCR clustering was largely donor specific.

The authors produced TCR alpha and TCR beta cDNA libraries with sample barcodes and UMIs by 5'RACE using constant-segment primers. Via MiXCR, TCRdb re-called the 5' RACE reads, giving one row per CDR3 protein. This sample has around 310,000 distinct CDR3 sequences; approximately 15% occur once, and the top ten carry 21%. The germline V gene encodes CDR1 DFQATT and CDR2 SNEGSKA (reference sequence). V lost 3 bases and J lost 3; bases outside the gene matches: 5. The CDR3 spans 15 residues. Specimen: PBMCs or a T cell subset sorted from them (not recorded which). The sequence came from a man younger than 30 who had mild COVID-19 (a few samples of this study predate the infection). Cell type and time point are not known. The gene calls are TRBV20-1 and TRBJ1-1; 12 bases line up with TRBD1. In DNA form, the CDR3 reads TGCAGTGCTAGTCCGGGACAGGGGGCGGACACTGAAGCTTTCTTT. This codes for CSASPGQGADTEAFF.